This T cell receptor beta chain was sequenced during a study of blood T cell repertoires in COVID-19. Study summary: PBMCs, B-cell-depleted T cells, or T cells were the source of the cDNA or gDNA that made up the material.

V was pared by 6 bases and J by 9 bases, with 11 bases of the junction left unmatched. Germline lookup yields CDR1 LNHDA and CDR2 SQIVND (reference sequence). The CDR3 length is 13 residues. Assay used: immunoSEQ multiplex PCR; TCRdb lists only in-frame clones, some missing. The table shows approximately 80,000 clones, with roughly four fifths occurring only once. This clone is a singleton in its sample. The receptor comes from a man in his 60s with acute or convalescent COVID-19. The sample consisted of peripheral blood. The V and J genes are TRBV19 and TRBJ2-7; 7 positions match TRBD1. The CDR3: CASRPNRGFGQYF. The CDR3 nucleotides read TGTGCCAGTAGACCGAACAGGGGTTTTGGGCAGTACTTC.